This is a list of T cell receptor beta chains from one sample in a study of PD-1 blockade in classical Hodgkin lymphoma. This table comes from immunoSEQ multiplex PCR, and its TCRdb copy is limited to in-frame clones, with some not included. The sample consists of about 40,000 clones, approximately 87% of them appearing once. The source material was peripheral blood mononuclear cells (PBMCs), sampled at baseline. These receptors all stem from a human donor with classical Hodgkin lymphoma. Each CDR3 is given with its conserved first and last residue. A D gene is named only where the DNA matches it firmly. Rows give clone size only sometimes, using once, few, many, or a class for an expanded clone.

d_call j_call clone_size v_call cdr3_nt cdr3_aa
TRBD2 TRBJ2-5 NA TRBV7-7 TGTGCCAGCAGCTTAGGCGCGGGGGGCAGCCAAGAGACCCAGTACTTC CASSLGAGGSQETQYF
NA TRBJ1-2 NA TRBV5-4 TGTGCCAGCAGGTTCGCCCTCCTCCGGGACGGTCGGGAGGAGGCCTATGGCTACACCTTC CASRFALLRDGREEAYGYTF
TRBD1 TRBJ1-6 once TRBV9 TGTGCCAGCAGCCTCGGGACAGGGATGACACCCCTCCACTTT CASSLGTGMTPLHF
NA TRBJ1-2 NA TRBV15 TGTGCCACCAGCAGAGGCCGGGACCCCAGGGTCGGCTACACCTTC CATSRGRDPRVGYTF
NA TRBJ1-1 NA TRBV5-1 TGCGCCAGCAGCTCTGCCGGGGCGAACACTGAAGCTTTCTTT CASSSAGANTEAFF
NA TRBJ2-1 NA TRBV6-1 TGTGCCAGCAGTGAAGCCCGGAACTACAATGAGCAGTTCTTC CASSEARNYNEQFF
TRBD2 TRBJ2-1 once TRBV10-1 TGCGCCAGCAGTGGCCTCGGCGGCGGGAGGGCGAGGTTCTTC CASSGLGGGRARFF
NA TRBJ2-1 NA TRBV28 TGTGCCAGCAGCCCCTCTGTTGGCTTACCGGGCTACAATGAGCAGTTCTTC CASSPSVGLPGYNEQFF
TRBD1 TRBJ2-7 NA TRBV6-1 TGTGCCAGCTCGCGGGACAGGGCCTACGAGCAGTACTTC CASSRDRAYEQYF
NA TRBJ1-3 NA TRBV30 TGTGCCTGGAGCGGACAGAATGGAAACACCATATATTTT CAWSGQNGNTIYF
TRBD1 TRBJ2-2 NA TRBV2 TGTGCCAGCAGGGGTCGGACAGGGATAAACACCGGGGAGCTGTTTTTT CASRGRTGINTGELFF
TRBD1 TRBJ1-2 NA TRBV7-9 TGTGCCAGCAGCTTACCCCCGGGACAGGGCACCTATGGCTACACCTTC CASSLPPGQGTYGYTF
NA TRBJ1-4 NA TRBV29-1 TGCAGCGTTGTGCGTGTGGCAGGAGAAAAACTGTTTTTT CSVVRVAGEKLFF
TRBD1 TRBJ1-4 NA TRBV7-8 TGTGCCAGCAGCGCCCGGGACAGGGGGACTAATGAAAAACTGTTTTTT CASSARDRGTNEKLFF
TRBD2 TRBJ2-7 NA TRBV9 TGTGCCAGCAGCGGGGGACCCGGGGGGATCTACGAGCAGTACTTC CASSGGPGGIYEQYF
NA TRBJ1-6 few TRBV6-5 TGTGCCAGCAGTTACTCCGCCGTACCCGGGACAACAGTCCACTTT CASSYSAVPGTTVHF
NA TRBJ2-7 NA TRBV6-6 TGTGCCAGCAGATCACGGGGGTCCTACGAGCAGTACTTC CASRSRGSYEQYF
NA TRBJ2-3 NA TRBV6-5 TGTGCCAGCAGTTACTCTCTCCAGAGCACAGATACGCAGTATTTT CASSYSLQSTDTQYF
NA TRBJ2-1 NA TRBV27 TGTGCCAGCAGTTTGGTGGTAACCGCCAGCCATGAGCAGTTCTTC CASSLVVTASHEQFF
TRBD1 TRBJ1-1 once TRBV2 TGTGCCAGCAGGACAGGGGTCGTGGACACTGAAGCTTTCTTT CASRTGVVDTEAFF
TRBD1 TRBJ2-5 NA TRBV9 TGTGCCAGCAGCACAGGGGTAGGTCGAGAGACCCAGTACTTC CASSTGVGRETQYF
NA TRBJ1-3 NA TRBV6-1 TGTGCCAGCAGTGACCCTGTCTCTGGAAACACCATATATTTT CASSDPVSGNTIYF